A single sample gave rise to the 5 T cell receptor beta chains below, sequenced in a study of blood T cell repertoires in COVID-19. This table comes from immunoSEQ multiplex PCR, and its TCRdb copy is limited to in-frame clones, with some not included. The sample has approximately 280,000 clones; approximately 86% are singletons. The sequencing input was peripheral blood. These receptors were collected from a woman in her thirties who had recovered from COVID-19.

In this sample, this clone turned up once. V gene TRBV2 combines with J gene TRBJ1-1; weak D call: TRBD1 (5 bases). The CDR3 spans 17 residues. Germline lookup yields CDR1 SNHLY and CDR2 FYNNEI. Trimming took 5 bases from V and 1 from J, leaving 20 bases between them. Written as DNA, the CDR3 is TGTGCCAGCAGTATCCCGAAAAAAAAAGACAGGAACACTGAAGCTTTCTTT. Translation gives CASSIPKKKDRNTEAFF.

The rearrangement links TRBV6-5 to TRBJ2-1; 9 nucleotides line up with TRBD1. Trimming cost V 5 bases and J 7 bases; bases outside gene matches: 9. From germline, CDR1 is MNHEY and CDR2 SVGAGI. There are 15 residues in the CDR3. Written as DNA, the CDR3 is TGTGCCAGCAGTCCCACAGGGGGCGCGATGAATGAGCAGTTCTTC. Protein: CASSPTGGAMNEQFF.

The chain employs TRBV6-1 and TRBJ1-6, with 7 bases that match TRBD1. The germline gives CDR1 MNHNS, CDR2 SASEGT. CDR3 length: 16 amino acids. Trimming at V came to 1 base and at J to 7 bases, leaving 7 bases not matched to a gene. CDR3 sequence reads: CASSEGSAGGNSPLHF. Written as DNA, the CDR3 is TGTGCCAGCAGTGAAGGTTCGGCAGGGGGAAATTCACCCCTCCACTTT.

The CDR3 spells CASSQDPFQETQYF. The CDR3 DNA follows: TGTGCCAGCAGCCAAGATCCGTTCCAAGAGACCCAGTACTTC. The V and J genes are TRBV14 and TRBJ2-5, with D hard to call. From germline, CDR1 is SGHDN and CDR2 FVKESK. V was clipped by 0 bases and J by 1 base, with 6 bases between them. The length of the CDR3 is 14 residues.

Notes on this clone: Germline is not matched at one junction end, which may reflect a read error. The chain recombines TRBV6-1 with TRBJ2-1; D gene ambiguous. The CDR3 has 14 residues. Germline values: CDR1 MNHNS, CDR2 SASEGT. The CDR3 here is CASSQASSYNEQFF. The CDR3, as DNA: TGTGCCAGCAGTCAAGCCAGCTCCTACAATGAGCAGTTCTTC.